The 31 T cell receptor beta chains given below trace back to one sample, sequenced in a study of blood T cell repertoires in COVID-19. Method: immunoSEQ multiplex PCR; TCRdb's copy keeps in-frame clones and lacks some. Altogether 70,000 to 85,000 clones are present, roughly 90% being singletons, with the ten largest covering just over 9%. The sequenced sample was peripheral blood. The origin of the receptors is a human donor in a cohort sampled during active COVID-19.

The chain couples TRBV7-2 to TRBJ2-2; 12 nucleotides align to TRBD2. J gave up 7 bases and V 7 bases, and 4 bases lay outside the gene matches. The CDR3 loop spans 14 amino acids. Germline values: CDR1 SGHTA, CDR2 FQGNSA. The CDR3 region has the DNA TGTGCCAGCAAGACTAGCGGGAGAGACGGGGAGCTGTTTTTT. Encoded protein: CASKTSGRDGELFF.

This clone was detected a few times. The CDR3: CASSRTSGTYSEYNEQFF. CDR3 nucleotides: TGTGCCAGCAGCCGGACTAGCGGGACGTACTCGGAGTACAATGAGCAGTTCTTC. The rearrangement uses TRBV7-2 and TRBJ2-1, with TRBD2 matching over 12 bases. This CDR3 region has 18 residues. V lost 5 bases to trimming and J lost 4 bases; unmatched junction nucleotides: 12. Germline assignment: CDR1 SGHTA and CDR2 FQGNSA.

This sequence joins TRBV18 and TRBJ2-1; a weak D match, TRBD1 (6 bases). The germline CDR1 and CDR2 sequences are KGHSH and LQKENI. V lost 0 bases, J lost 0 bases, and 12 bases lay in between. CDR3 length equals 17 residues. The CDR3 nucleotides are TGTGCCAGCTCACCACCTAGGACAGTCTACTCCTACAATGAGCAGTTCTTC. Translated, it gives CASSPPRTVYSYNEQFF.

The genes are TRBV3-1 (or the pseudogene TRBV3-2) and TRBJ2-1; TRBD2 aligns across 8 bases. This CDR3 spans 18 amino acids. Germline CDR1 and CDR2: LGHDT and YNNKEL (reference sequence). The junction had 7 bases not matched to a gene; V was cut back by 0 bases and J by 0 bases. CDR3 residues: CASSQDPAGVISYNEQFF. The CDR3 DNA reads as TGTGCCAGCAGCCAAGATCCAGCGGGAGTTATCTCCTACAATGAGCAGTTCTTC.

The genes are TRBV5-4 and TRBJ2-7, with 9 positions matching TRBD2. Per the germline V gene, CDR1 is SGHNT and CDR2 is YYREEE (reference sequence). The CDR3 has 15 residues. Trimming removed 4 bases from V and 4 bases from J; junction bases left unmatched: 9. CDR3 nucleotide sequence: TGTGCCAGCAGCGTACCGGGACTAGCAATTTACGAGCAGTACTTC. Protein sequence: CASSVPGLAIYEQYF. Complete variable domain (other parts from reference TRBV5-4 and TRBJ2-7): ETGVTQSPTHLIKTRGQQVTLRCSSQSGHNTVSWYQQALGQGPQFIFQYYREEENGRGNFPPRFSGLQFPNYSSELNVNALELDDSALYLCASSVPGLAIYEQYFGPGTRLTVT.

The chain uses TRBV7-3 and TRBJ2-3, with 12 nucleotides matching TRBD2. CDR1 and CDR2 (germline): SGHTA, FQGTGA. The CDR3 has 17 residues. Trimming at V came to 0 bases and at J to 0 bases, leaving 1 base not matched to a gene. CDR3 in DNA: TGTGCCAGCAGCTTAACGGGGACTAGCGGGAGCACAGATACGCAGTATTTT. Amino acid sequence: CASSLTGTSGSTDTQYF.

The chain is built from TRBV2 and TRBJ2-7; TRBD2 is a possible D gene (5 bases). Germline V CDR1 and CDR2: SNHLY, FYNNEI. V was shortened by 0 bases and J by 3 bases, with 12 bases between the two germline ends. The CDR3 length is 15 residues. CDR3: CASSEASGFNYEQYF. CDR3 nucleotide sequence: TGTGCCAGCAGTGAAGCGTCGGGGTTCAACTACGAGCAGTACTTC. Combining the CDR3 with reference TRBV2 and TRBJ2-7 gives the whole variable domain EPEVTQTPSHQVTQMGQEVILRCVPISNHLYFYWYRQILGQKVEFLVSFYNNEISEKSEIFDDQFSVERPDGSNFTLKIRSTKLEDSAMYFCASSEASGFNYEQYFGPGTRLTVT.

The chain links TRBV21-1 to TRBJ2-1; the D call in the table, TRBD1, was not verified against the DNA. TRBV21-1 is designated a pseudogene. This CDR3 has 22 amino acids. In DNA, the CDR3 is TGTGCCAGCAGCAATCTTCAAGGACAGTCATCTTTTTCGGCGGTCTCCTACAATGAGCAGTTCTTC. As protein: CASSNLQGQSSFSAVSYNEQFF.

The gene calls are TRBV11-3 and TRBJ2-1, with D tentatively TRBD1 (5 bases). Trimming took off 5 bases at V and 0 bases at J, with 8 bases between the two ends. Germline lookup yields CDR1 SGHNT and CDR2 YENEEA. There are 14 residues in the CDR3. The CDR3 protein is CASSPQGSYNEQFF. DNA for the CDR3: TGTGCCAGCAGCCCCCAGGGCTCCTACAATGAGCAGTTCTTC.

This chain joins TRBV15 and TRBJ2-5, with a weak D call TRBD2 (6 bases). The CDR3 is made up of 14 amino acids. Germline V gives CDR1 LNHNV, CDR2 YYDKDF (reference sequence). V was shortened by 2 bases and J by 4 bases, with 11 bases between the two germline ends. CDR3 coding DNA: TGTGCCACCAGCAGACTCGGGGGAACAGAGACCCAGTACTTC. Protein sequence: CATSRLGGTETQYF.

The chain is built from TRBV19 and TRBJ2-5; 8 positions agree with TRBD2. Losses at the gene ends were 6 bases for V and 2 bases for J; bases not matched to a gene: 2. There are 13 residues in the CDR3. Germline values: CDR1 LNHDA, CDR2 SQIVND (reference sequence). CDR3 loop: CASRERGQETQYF. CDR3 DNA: TGTGCCAGTAGGGAGCGGGGGCAAGAGACCCAGTACTTC.

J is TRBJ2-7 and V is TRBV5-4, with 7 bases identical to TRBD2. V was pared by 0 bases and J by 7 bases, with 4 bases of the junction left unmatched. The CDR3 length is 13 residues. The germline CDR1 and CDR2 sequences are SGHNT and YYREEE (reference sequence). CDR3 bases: TGTGCCAGCAGCTTGGCCAGGGAGGGGGAGCAGTACTTC. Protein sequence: CASSLAREGEQYF.

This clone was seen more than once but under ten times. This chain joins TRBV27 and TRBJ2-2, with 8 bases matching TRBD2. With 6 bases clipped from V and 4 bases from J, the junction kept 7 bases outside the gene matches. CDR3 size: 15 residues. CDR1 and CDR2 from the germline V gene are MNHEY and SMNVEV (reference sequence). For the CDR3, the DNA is TGTGCCAGCAGGCCAGCGGGAGAGGGCACCGGGGAGCTGTTTTTT. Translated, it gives CASRPAGEGTGELFF.

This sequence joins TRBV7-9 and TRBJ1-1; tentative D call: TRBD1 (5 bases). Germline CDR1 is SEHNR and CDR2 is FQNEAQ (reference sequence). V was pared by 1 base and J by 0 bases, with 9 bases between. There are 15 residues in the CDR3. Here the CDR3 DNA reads TGTGCCAGCAGCTTAGAGACAGTCATGAACACTGAAGCTTTCTTT. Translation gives CASSLETVMNTEAFF.

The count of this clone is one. For the CDR3, the DNA is TGTGCCAGCAGCCCTAACAGTGGCCAAGAGACCCAGTACTTC. It translates to CASSPNSGQETQYF. V usage is TRBV4-2 and J usage is TRBJ2-5; D is unresolved. CDR3 length: 14 amino acids. Looked up from germline, CDR1 is LGHNA and CDR2 is YNFKEQ. Trimming left V 4 bases short and J 1 base short, with 10 bases between.

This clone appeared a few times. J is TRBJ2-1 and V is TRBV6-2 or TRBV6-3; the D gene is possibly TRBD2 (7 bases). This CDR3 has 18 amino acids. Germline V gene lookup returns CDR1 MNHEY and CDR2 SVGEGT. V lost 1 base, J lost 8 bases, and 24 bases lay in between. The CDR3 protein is CASSYWGRGSSSGDEQFF. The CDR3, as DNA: TGTGCCAGCAGTTACTGGGGGAGGGGGTCTAGTAGCGGTGATGAGCAGTTCTTC.

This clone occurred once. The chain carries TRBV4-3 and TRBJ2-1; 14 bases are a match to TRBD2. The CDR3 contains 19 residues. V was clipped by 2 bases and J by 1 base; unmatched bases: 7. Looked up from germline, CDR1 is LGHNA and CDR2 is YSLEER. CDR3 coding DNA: TGCGCCAGCAGCCAACCCCTGGGACTAGCGGGAGAATCCTACAATGAGCAGTTCTTC. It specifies CASSQPLGLAGESYNEQFF.

CDR3 loop: CASSLKERGGARGSYNEQFF. The CDR3 nucleotides are TGTGCCAGCAGCTTAAAAGAGAGAGGGGGCGCACGCGGATCCTACAATGAGCAGTTCTTC. The V gene is TRBV7-8, the J gene TRBJ2-1; TRBD1 matches at 7 bases. J lost 1 base, V lost 2 bases, and 17 bases had no gene match. This CDR3 spans 20 amino acids. The germline CDR1 and CDR2 sequences are SGHVS and FQNEAQ. Drawing the rest from reference TRBV7-8 and TRBJ2-1, the complete variable domain is GAGVSQSPRYKVAKRGQDVALRCDPISGHVSLFWYQQALGQGPEFLTYFQNEAQLDKSGLPSDRFFAERPEGSVSTLKIQRTQQEDSAVYLCASSLKERGGARGSYNEQFFGPGTRLTVL.

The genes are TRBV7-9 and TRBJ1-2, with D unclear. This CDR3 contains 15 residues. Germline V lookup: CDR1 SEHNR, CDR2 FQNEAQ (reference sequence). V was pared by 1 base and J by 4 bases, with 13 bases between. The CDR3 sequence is CASSLGFNSLYGYTF. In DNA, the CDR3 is TGTGCCAGCAGCTTAGGCTTTAACAGTCTCTATGGCTACACCTTC.

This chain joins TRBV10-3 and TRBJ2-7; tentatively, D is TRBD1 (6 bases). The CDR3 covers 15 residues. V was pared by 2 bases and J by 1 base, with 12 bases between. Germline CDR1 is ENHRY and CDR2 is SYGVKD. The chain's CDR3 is CAISEAQGLSYEQYF. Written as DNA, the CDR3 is TGTGCCATCAGTGAGGCACAGGGTCTATCCTACGAGCAGTACTTC.

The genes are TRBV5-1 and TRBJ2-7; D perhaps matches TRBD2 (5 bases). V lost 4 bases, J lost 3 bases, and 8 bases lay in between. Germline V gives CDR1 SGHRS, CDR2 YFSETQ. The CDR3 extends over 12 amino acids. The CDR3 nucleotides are TGCGCCAGCAGCGGCGGGTACTACGAGCAGTACTTC. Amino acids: CASSGGYYEQYF.

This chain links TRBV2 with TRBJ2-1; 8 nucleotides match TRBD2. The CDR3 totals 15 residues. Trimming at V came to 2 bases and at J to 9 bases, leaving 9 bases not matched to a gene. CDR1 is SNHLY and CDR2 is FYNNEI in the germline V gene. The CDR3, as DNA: TGTGCCAGCAGTGAATCGAGCGGGAGTCTCAGTGAGCAGTTCTTC. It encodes CASSESSGSLSEQFF.

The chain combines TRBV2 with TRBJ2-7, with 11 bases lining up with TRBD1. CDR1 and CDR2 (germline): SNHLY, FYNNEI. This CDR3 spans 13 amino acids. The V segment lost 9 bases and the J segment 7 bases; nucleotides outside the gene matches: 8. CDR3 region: CASSGQGVGEQYF. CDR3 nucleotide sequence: TGTGCCAGTTCGGGACAGGGGGTCGGGGAGCAGTACTTC.

The CDR3 DNA is TGTGCCAGCACCCTTAGCGGGAGGCGGAACACCGGGGAGCTGTTTTTT. The encoded protein is CASTLSGRRNTGELFF. V and J are TRBV7-9 and TRBJ2-2, with 10 bases lining up with TRBD2. V lost 7 bases, J lost 1 base, and 6 bases stayed unmatched. Germline values: CDR1 SEHNR, CDR2 FQNEAQ (reference sequence). The CDR3 consists of 16 residues.

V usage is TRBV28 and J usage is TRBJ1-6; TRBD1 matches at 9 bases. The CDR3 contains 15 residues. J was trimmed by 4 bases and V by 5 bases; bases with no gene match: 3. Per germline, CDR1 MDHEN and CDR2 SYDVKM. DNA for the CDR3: TGTGCCAGCAGTCCCGGGACAGGGTATAATTCACCCCTCCACTTT. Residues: CASSPGTGYNSPLHF.

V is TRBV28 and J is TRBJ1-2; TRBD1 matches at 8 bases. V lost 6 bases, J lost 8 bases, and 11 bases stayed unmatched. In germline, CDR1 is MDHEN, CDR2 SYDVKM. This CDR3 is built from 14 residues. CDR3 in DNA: TGTGCCAGCAGGCAAGGACAGGGCGGAGAGGGCTACACCTTC. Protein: CASRQGQGGEGYTF.

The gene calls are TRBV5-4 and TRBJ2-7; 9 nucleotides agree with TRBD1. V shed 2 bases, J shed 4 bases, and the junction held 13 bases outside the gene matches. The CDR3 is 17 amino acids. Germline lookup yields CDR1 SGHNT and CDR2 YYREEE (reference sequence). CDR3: CASSLGGEGQGQYEQYF. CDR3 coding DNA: TGTGCCAGCAGCTTAGGGGGGGAGGGACAGGGCCAATACGAGCAGTACTTC.

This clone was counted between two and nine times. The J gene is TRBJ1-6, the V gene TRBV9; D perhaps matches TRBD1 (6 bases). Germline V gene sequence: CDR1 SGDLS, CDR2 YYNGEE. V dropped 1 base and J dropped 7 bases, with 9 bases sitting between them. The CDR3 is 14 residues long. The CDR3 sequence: CASSVQGNNSPLHF. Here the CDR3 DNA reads TGTGCCAGCAGCGTACAGGGGAACAATTCACCCCTCCACTTT.

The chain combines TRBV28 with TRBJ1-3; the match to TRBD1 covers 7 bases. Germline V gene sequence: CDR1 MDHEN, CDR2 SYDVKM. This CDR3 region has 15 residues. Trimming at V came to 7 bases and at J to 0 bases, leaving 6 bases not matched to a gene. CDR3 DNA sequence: TGTGCCAGCATCCAGGGGGGTATCTCTGGAAACACCATATATTTT. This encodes CASIQGGISGNTIYF. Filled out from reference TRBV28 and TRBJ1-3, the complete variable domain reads DVKVTQSSRYLVKRTGEKVFLECVQDMDHENMFWYRQDPGLGLRLIYFSYDVKMKEKGDIPEGYSVSREKKERFSLILESASTNQTSMYLCASIQGGISGNTIYFGEGSWLTVV.

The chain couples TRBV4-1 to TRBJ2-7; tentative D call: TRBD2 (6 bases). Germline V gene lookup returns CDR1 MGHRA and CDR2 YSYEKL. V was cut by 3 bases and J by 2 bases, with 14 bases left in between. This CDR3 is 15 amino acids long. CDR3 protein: CASSHTVGGTYEQYF. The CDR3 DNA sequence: TGCGCCAGCAGCCATACCGTCGGAGGGACCTACGAGCAGTACTTC.

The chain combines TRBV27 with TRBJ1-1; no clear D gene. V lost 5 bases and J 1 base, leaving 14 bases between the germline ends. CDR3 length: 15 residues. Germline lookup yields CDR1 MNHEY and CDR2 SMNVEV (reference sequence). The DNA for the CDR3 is TGTGCCAGCAGTCTTACCCCCGCAGGGAACACTGAAGCTTTCTTT. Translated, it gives CASSLTPAGNTEAFF.